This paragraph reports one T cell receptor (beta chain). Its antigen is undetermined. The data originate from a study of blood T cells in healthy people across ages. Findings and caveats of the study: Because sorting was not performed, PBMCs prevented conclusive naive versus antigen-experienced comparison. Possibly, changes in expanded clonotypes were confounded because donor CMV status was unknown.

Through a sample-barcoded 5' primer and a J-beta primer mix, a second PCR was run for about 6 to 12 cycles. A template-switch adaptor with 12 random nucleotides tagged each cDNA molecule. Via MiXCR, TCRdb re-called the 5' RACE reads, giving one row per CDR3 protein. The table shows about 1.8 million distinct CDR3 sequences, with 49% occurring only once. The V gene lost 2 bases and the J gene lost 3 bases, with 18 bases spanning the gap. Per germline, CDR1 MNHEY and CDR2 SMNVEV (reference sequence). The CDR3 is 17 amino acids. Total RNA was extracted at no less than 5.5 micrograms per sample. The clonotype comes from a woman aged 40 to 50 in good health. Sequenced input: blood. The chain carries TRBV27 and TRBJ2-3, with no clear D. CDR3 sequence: CASSLSPPAGPTDTQYF. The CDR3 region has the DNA TGTGCCAGCAGTTTAAGCCCCCCCGCAGGTCCGACAGATACGCAGTATTTT.